This T cell receptor (beta chain) was found in a study of T cell responses to AZD1222 COVID-19 vaccine. The data were produced by immunoSEQ multiplex PCR, yet TCRdb's version contains in-frame clones alone and is incomplete. Of about 130,000 clones listed, roughly 94% are singletons. The CDR3 is 17 amino acids. Looked up from germline, CDR1 is SNHLY and CDR2 is FYNNEI. Trimming took 6 bases from V and 7 from J; bases not matched to a gene: 18. The chain uses TRBV2 and TRBJ1-5, with 7 bases matching TRBD1. The clonotype was recovered from an adult in good health. Here the sequenced sample was peripheral blood, taken on day 0 of AZD1222 vaccination. The CDR3 DNA follows: TGTGCCAGCAGGAACACAGGGGCGAAGGAGCCACGCCAGCCCCAGCATTTT. Translation gives CASRNTGAKEPRQPQHF.